This entry concerns a single T cell receptor (beta chain). Antigen: not known. This sample also contains other DNA sequences that code for the same CDR3. The CDR3 loop spans 14 amino acids. Looked up from germline, CDR1 is SGHDN and CDR2 is FVKESK. V was pared by 1 base and J by 0 bases, with 4 bases between. Each replicate PCR on the sorted subsets used roughly 190 ng DNA (around 31,000 T cell genomes). Produced via immunoSEQ multiplex PCR; TCRdb's table is partial and in-frame only. The sample lists approximately 2,300,000 clones; 92% were seen once. The data stem from a study of shared clonotypes between healthy human individuals. Points from the study as a whole: Across subsets, estimated richness was generally greater for naive than for memory populations. Shared clonotypes: approximately 5% naive CD4, about 4% naive CD8, less than 2.5% memory CD4, approximately 0.37% memory CD8.

Sequencing was done on a sample of naive CD4+ T cells from PBMCs. Subset here: CD45RA+ positively selected. The J gene is TRBJ1-3, the V gene TRBV14; D unclear. The TCR originated in a man younger than 35 in good health. Some clones in this sample may be carry-over from other donors' samples. CDR3 region: CASSQVFSGNTIYF. CDR3 DNA: TGTGCCAGCAGCCAAGTTTTCTCTGGAAACACCATATATTTT.